This TCR beta chain was profiled in a study of cytomegalovirus exposure and HLA in healthy donors. With regard to this clone: What it recognizes is unknown.

Looked up from germline, CDR1 is SGHTA and CDR2 is FQGNSA. Unmatched junction bases numbered 6, after V lost 5 bases and J lost 5 bases. The CDR3 contains 15 residues. The study, taken as a whole, reports: Sequence variants that were highly shared formed a cluster that was likely a sequencing artifact.

In the PCR, 60 Vbeta and 13 Jbeta primers were used. Sequencing used immunoSEQ multiplex PCR; TCRdb keeps in-frame clones, though not all of them. The ten top clones account for roughly 4.7%, within a sample of about 67,000 clones. The clonotype comes from a woman in her forties in good health and CMV-seropositive. The sequencing sample was made of PBMCs. The genes are TRBV7-2 and TRBJ2-1; 10 bases map to TRBD2. CDR3 nucleotide sequence: TGTGCCAGCAGCCCGTCTAGCGGGAGTAACAATGAGCAGTTCTTC. Its translation: CASSPSSGSNNEQFF.